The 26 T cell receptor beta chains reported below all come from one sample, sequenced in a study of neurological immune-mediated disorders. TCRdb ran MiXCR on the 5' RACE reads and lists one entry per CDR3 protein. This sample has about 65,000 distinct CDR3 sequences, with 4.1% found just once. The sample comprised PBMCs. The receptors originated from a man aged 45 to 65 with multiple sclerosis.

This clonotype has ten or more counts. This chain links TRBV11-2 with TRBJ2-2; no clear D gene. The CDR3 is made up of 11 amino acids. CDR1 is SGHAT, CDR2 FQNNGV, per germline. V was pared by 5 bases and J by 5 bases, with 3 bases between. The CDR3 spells CASSGTGELFF. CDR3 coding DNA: TGTGCCAGCAGCGGGACCGGGGAGCTGTTTTTT.

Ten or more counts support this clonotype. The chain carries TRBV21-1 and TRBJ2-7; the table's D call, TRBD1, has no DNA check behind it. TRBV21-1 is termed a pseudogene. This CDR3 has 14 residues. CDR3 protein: CASSPQGTEDEQYV. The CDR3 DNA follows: TGTGCCAGCAGCCCACAGGGAACGGAGGACGAGCAGTACGTC.

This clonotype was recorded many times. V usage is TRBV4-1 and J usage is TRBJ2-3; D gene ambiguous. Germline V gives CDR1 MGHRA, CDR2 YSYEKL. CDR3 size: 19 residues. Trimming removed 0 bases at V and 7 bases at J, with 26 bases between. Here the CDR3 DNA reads TGCGCCAGCAGCCAAGACGACCTAAGTCACCTCCCCTCCGCGTATACGCAGTATTTT. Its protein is CASSQDDLSHLPSAYTQYF.

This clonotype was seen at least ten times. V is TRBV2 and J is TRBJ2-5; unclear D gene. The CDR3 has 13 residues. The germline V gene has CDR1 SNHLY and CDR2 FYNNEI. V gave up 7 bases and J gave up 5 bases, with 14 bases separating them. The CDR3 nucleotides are TGTGCCAGCACGGTCCAAGGGCTGGAGACCCAGTACTTC. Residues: CASTVQGLETQYF.

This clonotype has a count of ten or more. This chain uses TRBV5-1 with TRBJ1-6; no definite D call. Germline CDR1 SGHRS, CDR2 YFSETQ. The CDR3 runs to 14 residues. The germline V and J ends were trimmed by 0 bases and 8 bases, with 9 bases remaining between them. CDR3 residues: CASSLAGSDSPLHF. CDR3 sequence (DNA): TGCGCCAGCAGCTTGGCCGGATCTGATTCACCCCTCCACTTT.

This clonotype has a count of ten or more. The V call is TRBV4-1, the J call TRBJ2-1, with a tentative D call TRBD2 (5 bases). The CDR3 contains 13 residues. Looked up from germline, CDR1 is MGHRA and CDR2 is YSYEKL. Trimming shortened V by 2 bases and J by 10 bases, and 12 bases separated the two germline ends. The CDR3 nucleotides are TGCGCCAGCAGCCAACTAGCTCCAAGCGAGCAGTTCTTC. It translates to CASSQLAPSEQFF.

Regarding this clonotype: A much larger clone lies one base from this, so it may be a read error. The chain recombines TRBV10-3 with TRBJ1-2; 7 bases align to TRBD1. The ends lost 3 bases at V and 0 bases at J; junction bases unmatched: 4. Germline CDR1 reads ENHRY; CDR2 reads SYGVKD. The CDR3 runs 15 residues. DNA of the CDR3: TGTGCCATCAGTGAAGCAGGGACAGCTAACTATGGCTACACCTTC. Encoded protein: CAISEAGTANYGYTF.

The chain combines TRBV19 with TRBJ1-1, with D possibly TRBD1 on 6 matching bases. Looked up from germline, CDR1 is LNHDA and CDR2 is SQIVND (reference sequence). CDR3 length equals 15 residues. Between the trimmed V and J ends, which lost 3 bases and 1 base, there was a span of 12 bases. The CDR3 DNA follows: TGTGCCAGTAGTATGTTCGGCAGGGGGAACACTGAAGCTTTCTTT. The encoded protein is CASSMFGRGNTEAFF. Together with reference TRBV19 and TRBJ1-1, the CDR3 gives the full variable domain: DGGITQSPKYLFRKEGQNVTLSCEQNLNHDAMYWYRQDPGQGLRLIYYSQIVNDFQKGDIAEGYSVSREKKESFPLTVTSAQKNPTAFYLCASSMFGRGNTEAFFGQGTRLTVV.

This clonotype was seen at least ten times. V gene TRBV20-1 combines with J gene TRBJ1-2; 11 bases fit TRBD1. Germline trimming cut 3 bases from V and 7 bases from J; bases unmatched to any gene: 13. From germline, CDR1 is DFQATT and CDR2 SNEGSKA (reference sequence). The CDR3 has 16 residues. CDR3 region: CSASSGQGALVGGYTF. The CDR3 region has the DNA TGCAGTGCTAGTAGCGGACAGGGGGCGTTGGTCGGTGGCTACACCTTC.

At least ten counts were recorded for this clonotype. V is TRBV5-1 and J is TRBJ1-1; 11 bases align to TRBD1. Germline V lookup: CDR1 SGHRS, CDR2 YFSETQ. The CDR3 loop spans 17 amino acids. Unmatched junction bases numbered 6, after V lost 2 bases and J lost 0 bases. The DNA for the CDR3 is TGCGCCAGCAGCTTACCCGGGACAGGGGGAATGAACACTGAAGCTTTCTTT. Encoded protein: CASSLPGTGGMNTEAFF.

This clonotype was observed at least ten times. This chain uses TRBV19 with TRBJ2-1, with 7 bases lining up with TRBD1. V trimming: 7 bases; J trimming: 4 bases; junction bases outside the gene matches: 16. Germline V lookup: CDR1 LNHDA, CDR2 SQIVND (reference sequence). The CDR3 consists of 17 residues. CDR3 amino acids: CASMGTASLLSYNEQFF. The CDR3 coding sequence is TGTGCCAGTATGGGGACAGCCTCACTCCTGTCTTACAATGAGCAGTTCTTC.

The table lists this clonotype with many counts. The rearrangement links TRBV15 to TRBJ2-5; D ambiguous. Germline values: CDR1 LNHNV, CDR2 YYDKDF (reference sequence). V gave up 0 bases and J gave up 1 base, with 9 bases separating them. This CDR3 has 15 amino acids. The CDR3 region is CATSRDFYSQETQYF. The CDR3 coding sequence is TGTGCCACCAGCAGAGATTTTTACAGCCAAGAGACCCAGTACTTC.

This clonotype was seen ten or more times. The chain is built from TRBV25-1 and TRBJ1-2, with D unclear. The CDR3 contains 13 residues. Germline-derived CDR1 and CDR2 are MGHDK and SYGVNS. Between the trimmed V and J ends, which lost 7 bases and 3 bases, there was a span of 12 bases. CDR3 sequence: CASKEGSHYGYTF. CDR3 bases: TGTGCCAGCAAGGAGGGTTCGCACTATGGCTACACCTTC.

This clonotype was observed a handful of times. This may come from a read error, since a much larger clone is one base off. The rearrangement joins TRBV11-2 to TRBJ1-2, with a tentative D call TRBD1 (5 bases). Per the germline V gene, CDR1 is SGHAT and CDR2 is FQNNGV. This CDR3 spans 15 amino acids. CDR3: CANSLSLGVPYGYTF. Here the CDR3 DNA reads TGTGCCAACAGCCTTTCCTTAGGGGTGCCCTATGGCTACACCTTC.

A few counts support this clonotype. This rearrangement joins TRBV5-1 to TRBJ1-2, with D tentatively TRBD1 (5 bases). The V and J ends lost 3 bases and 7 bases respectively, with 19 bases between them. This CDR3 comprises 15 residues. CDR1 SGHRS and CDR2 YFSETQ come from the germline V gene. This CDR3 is CASSSSRKRGPGYTF. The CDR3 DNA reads TGCGCCAGCAGCTCTAGCCGTAAAAGGGGACCTGGCTACACCTTC.

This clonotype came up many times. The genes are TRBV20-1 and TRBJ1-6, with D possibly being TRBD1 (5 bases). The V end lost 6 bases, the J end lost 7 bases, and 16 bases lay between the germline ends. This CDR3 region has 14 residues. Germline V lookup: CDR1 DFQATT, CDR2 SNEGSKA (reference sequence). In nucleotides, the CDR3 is TGCAGTGCGCCCGTCGGTGAGGGGAATTCACCCCTCCACTTT. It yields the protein CSAPVGEGNSPLHF.

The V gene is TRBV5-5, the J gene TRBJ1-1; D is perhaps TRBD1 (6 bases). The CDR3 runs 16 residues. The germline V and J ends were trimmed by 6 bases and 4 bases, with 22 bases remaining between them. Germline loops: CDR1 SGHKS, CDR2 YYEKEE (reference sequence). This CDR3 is CASNDPYGGGLTEAFF. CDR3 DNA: TGTGCCAGCAATGATCCTTATGGCGGGGGCCTCACTGAAGCTTTCTTT.

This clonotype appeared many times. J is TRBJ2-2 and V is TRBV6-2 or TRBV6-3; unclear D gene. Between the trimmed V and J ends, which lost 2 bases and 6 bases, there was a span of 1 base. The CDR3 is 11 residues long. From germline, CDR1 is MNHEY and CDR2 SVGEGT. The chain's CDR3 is CASSYAGELFF. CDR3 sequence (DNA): TGTGCCAGCAGTTACGCCGGGGAGCTGTTTTTT.

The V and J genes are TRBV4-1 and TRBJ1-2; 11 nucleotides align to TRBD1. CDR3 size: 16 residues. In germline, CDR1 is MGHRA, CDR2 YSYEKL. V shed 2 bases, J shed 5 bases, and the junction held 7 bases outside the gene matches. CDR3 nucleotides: TGCGCCAGCAGCCAACCGACCGGGACAGGGGGATATGGCTACACCTTC. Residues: CASSQPTGTGGYGYTF.

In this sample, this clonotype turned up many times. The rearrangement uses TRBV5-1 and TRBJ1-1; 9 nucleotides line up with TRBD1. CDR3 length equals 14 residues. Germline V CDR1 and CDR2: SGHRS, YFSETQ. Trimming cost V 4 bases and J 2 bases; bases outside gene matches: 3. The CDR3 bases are TGCGCCAGCAGCAAGGGACAGGGTAACACTGAAGCTTTCTTT. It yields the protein CASSKGQGNTEAFF. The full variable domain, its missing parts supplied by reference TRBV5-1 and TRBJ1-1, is KAGVTQTPRYLIKTRGQQVTLSCSPISGHRSVSWYQQTPGQGLQFLFEYFSETQRNKGNFPGRFSGRQFSNSRSEMNVSTLELGDSALYLCASSKGQGNTEAFFGQGTRLTVV.

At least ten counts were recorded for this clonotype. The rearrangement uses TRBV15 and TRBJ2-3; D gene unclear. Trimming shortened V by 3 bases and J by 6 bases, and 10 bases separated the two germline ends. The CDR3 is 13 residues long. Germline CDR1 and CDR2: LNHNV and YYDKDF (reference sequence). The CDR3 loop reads CATSSRRADTQYF. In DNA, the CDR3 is TGTGCCACCAGCAGTAGACGAGCGGATACGCAGTATTTT.

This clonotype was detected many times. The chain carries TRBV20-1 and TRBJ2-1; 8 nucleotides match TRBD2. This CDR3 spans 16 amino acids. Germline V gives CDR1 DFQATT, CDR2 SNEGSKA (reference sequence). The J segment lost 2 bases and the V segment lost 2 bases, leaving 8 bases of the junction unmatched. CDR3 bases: TGCAGTGCTAGATCCGCGTCGGGGGGGGCCTACAATGAGCAGTTCTTC. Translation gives CSARSASGGAYNEQFF.

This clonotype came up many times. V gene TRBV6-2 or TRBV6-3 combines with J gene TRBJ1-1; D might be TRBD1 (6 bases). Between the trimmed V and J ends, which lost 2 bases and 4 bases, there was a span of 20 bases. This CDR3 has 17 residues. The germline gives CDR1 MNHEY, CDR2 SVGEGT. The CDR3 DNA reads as TGTGCCAGCAGTTACGAAGCAGGGGACCCAATTGGCACTGAAGCTTTCTTT. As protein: CASSYEAGDPIGTEAFF.

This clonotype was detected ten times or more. The CDR3 DNA follows: TGCAGCGTGACACGGGCAGGGGGGTCCTCCACAGATACGCAGTATTTT. Translating gives CSVTRAGGSSTDTQYF. V and J are TRBV29-1 and TRBJ2-3; D is perhaps TRBD1 (7 bases). CDR3 size: 16 residues. Germline V gives CDR1 SQVTM, CDR2 ANQGSEA. Deletions cut 6 bases from V and 2 bases from J, with 21 bases between.

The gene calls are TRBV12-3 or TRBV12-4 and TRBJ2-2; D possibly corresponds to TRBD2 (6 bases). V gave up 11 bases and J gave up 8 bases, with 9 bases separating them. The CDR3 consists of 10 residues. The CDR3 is CASGVGELFF. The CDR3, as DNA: TGTGCCTCGGGGGTGGGGGAGCTGTTTTTT.

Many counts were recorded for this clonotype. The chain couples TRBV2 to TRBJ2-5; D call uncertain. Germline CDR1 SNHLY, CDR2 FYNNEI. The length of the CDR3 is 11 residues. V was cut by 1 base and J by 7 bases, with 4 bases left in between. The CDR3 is CASSEGGTQYF. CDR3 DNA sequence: TGTGCCAGCAGTGAAGGGGGGACCCAGTACTTC. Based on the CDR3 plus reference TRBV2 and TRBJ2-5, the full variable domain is EPEVTQTPSHQVTQMGQEVILRCVPISNHLYFYWYRQILGQKVEFLVSFYNNEISEKSEIFDDQFSVERPDGSNFTLKIRSTKLEDSAMYFCASSEGGTQYFGPGTRLLVL.